This T cell receptor beta chain derives from a study of patients with pleural tuberculosis. This clonotype was picked up many times. Germline V gene sequence: CDR1 MGHRA, CDR2 YSYEKL. V lost 0 bases and J lost 1, with 15 bases in between. The CDR3 loop spans 17 amino acids. From the reads, TCRdb called clonotypes with MiXCR, one entry per CDR3 protein. The table shows around 50,000 distinct CDR3 sequences, with about 7.3% occurring only once. The chain recombines TRBV4-1 with TRBJ1-1; D is unclear. The receptor was derived from a human donor with pleural tuberculosis. The CDR3 is CASSQDFEKEPNTEAFF. DNA of the CDR3: TGCGCCAGCAGCCAAGATTTTGAGAAGGAGCCGAACACTGAAGCTTTCTTT.